This T cell receptor beta chain was identified during a study of T cells in localized non-small cell lung cancer. Overall study results and limits: Higher adjacent-lung clonality was associated with shorter survival. Since sequencing was restricted to only one region of the tumor, intratumor heterogeneity remains a possibility. Median detection of top 100 tumor clones in adjacent lung was 55 to 60 clones.

Only in-frame clones appear in the TCRdb table, and some are missing; sequencing was by immunoSEQ multiplex PCR. Among about 48,000 clones listed, roughly 77% were seen once. This clone was seen ten or more times. Its antigen is unknown. The sequences come from peripheral blood, collected before any cancer treatment. The source is a man between 40 and 75 years old with stage I squamous cell lung carcinoma.

The CDR3 nucleotides read TGTGCCAGCAGTGAATTCGACAGGGGGCTCTACGAGCAGTACTTC. Amino acids: CASSEFDRGLYEQYF. This chain joins TRBV2 and TRBJ2-7; 10 nucleotides match TRBD1. V shed 2 bases, J shed 3 bases, and the junction held 4 bases outside the gene matches. CDR1 and CDR2 from the germline V gene are SNHLY and FYNNEI. This CDR3 spans 15 amino acids.